This passage covers 6 T cell receptor beta chains from one sample sequenced in a study of CD8 T cells in Susac syndrome (dated by TCRdb to between 2018 and 2021). Libraries were prepared through the immunoSEQ multiplex PCR assay. RNA was extracted using the RNeasy kit, and 0.5 to 1 microgram was reverse transcribed with random hexamers. Using fastp at Q25 and MiXCR, TCRdb reprocessed the public reads and kept productive beta chains. Each entry merges the rows of one CDR3 protein and shows their most common DNA and genes. The sample includes around 200,000 distinct CDR3 sequences, with roughly 94% observed a single time. The top ten hold 0.082% of the sample. The sample was CD4+ T cells from PBMCs. Receptor source: a human donor with multiple sclerosis.

This clonotype was counted a single time. V usage is TRBV20-1 and J usage is TRBJ2-1, with D maybe TRBD1 (6 bases). V lost 2 bases, J lost 6 bases, and 23 bases lay in between. The CDR3 consists of 17 residues. In germline, CDR1 is DFQATT, CDR2 SNEGSKA (reference sequence). CDR3 region: CSARSLTGTEDVNEQFF. CDR3 nucleotide sequence: TGCAGTGCTAGATCCCTCACAGGGACCGAGGATGTCAATGAGCAGTTCTTC.

The chain uses TRBV5-1 and TRBJ1-2; the D gene is possibly TRBD1 (6 bases). Germline-derived CDR1 and CDR2 are SGHRS and YFSETQ. The germline V and J ends were trimmed by 0 bases and 8 bases, with 11 bases remaining between them. The CDR3 extends over 13 amino acids. This chain's CDR3 is CASSLETTGGYTF. DNA of the CDR3: TGCGCCAGCAGCTTGGAAACAACAGGGGGCTACACCTTC.

The chain couples TRBV3-1 to TRBJ1-1; D possibly corresponds to TRBD1 (5 bases). CDR3 length: 19 residues. The germline gives CDR1 LGHDT, CDR2 YNNKEL (reference sequence). The V gene lost 4 bases and the J gene lost 1 base, with 25 bases spanning the gap. CDR3 coding DNA: TGTGCCAGCAGCCCTCGAATTGTGGCGGGGACCTCTTCGAACACTGAAGCTTTCTTT. It is translated as CASSPRIVAGTSSNTEAFF.

The V gene is TRBV20-1, the J gene TRBJ2-7; no firm D call. Germline V lookup: CDR1 DFQATT, CDR2 SNEGSKA (reference sequence). The CDR3 runs to 11 residues. V gave up 1 base and J gave up 3 bases, with 4 bases separating them. The CDR3 DNA reads TGCAGTGCTAGAGCCGGCTACGAGCAGTACGTC. Residues: CSARAGYEQYV.

The chain combines TRBV27 with TRBJ2-7, with D uncertain. The CDR3 has 14 residues. The germline gives CDR1 MNHEY, CDR2 SMNVEV (reference sequence). The germline V and J ends were trimmed by 3 bases and 2 bases, with 11 bases remaining between them. Here the CDR3 DNA reads TGTGCCAGCAGTTTCGGTACCCTCCCCTACGAGCAGTACTTC. As protein: CASSFGTLPYEQYF.

V gene TRBV2 combines with J gene TRBJ1-1; D not certain. The CDR3 runs to 8 residues. Germline values: CDR1 SNHLY, CDR2 FYNNEI. The V end was cut by 4 bases, the J end by 10 bases, with 1 base between. This CDR3 reads CASSGAFF. In DNA, the CDR3 is TGTGCCAGCAGTGGAGCTTTCTTT. Supplemented by reference TRBV2 and TRBJ1-1, the full variable domain reads EPEVTQTPSHQVTQMGQEVILRCVPISNHLYFYWYRQILGQKVEFLVSFYNNEISEKSEIFDDQFSVERPDGSNFTLKIRSTKLEDSAMYFCASSGAFFGQGTRLTVV.